The clone carrying this TCR beta chain was seen repeatedly, ten times or more. The data were obtained in a study of neurological immune-mediated disorders. From 15-18 subjects, over 190 million TCR-beta sequences were obtained in each sequencing run. TCRdb reprocessed the 5' RACE reads via MiXCR and lists one record per CDR3 protein. The repertoire holds about 29,000 distinct CDR3 sequences, about 12% seen once, with about 6% in the top ten. This CDR3 is 15 amino acids long. V lost 2 bases to trimming and J lost 5 bases; unmatched junction nucleotides: 5. From germline, CDR1 is SGHTA and CDR2 FQGNSA. This receptor was obtained from a woman aged 55-75 years in good health. V is TRBV7-2 and J is TRBJ2-2, with 7 positions matching TRBD1. Sequenced input: PBMCs. In DNA, the CDR3 is TGTGCCAGCAGCTTAACGGGACAGCGAACCGGGGAGCTGTTTTTT. This encodes CASSLTGQRTGELFF. The full variable domain, its missing parts supplied by reference TRBV7-2 and TRBJ2-2, is GAGVSQSPSNKVTEKGKDVELRCDPISGHTALYWYRQSLGQGLEFLIYFQGNSAPDKSGLPSDRFSAERTGGSVSTLTIQRTQQEDSAVYLCASSLTGQRTGELFFGEGSRLTVL.